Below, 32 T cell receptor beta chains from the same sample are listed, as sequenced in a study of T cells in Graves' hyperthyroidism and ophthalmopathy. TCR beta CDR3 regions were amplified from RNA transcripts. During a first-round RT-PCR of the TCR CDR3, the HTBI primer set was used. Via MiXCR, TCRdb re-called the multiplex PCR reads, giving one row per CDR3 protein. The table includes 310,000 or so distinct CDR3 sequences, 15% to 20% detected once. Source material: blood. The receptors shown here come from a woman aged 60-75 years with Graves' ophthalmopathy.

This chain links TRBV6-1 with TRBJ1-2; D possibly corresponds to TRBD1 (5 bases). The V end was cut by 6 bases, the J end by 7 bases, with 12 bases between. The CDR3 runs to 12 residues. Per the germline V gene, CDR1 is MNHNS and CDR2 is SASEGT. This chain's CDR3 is CASSPRGTGYTF. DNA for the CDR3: TGTGCCAGCAGCCCGAGGGGTACTGGCTACACCTTC.

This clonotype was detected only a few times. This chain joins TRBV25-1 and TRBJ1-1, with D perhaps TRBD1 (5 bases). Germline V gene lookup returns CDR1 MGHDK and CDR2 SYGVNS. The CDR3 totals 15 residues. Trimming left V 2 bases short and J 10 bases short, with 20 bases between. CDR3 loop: CASSELSAGGGRAFF. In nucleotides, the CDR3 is TGTGCCAGCAGTGAACTGTCTGCTGGGGGTGGGCGAGCTTTCTTT.

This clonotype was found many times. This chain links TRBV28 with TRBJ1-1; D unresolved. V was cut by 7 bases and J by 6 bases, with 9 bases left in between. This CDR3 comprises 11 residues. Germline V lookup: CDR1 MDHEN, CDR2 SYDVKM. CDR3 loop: CASNTGPEAFF. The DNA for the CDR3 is TGTGCCAGCAATACTGGACCTGAAGCTTTCTTT. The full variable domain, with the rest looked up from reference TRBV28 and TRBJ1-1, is DVKVTQSSRYLVKRTGEKVFLECVQDMDHENMFWYRQDPGLGLRLIYFSYDVKMKEKGDIPEGYSVSREKKERFSLILESASTNQTSMYLCASNTGPEAFFGQGTRLTVV.

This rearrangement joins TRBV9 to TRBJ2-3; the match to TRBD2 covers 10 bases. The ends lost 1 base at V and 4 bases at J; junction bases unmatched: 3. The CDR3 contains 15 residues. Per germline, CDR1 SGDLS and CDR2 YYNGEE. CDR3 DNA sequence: TGTGCCAGCAGCGTATTGAGCGGGAGGGCAGATACGCAGTATTTT. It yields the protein CASSVLSGRADTQYF.

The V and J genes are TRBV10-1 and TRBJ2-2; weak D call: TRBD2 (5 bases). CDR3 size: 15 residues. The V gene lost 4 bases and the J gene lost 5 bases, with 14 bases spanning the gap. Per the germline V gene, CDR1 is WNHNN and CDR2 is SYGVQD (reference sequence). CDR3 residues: CASSGQRLGTGELFF. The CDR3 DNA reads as TGCGCCAGCAGTGGTCAGCGGTTAGGGACCGGGGAGCTGTTTTTT.

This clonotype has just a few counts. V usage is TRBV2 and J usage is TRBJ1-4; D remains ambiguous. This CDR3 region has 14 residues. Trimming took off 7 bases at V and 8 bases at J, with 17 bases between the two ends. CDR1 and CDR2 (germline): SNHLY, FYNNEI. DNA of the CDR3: TGTGCCAGCACCATGGGCCCCCACGTGGAAAAACTGTTTTTT. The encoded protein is CASTMGPHVEKLFF.

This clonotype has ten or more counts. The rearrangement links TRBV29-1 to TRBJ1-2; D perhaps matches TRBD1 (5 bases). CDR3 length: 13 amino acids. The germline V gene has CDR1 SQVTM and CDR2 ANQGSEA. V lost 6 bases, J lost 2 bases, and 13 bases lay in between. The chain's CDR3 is CSVDEPGNYGYTF. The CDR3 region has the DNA TGCAGCGTCGACGAACCAGGGAACTATGGCTACACCTTC.

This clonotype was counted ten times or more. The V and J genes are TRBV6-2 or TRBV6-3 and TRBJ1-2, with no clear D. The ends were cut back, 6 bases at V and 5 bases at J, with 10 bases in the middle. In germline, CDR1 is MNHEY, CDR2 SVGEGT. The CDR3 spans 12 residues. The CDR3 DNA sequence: TGTGCCAGCAGCTACCGAATGTATGGCTACACCTTC. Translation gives CASSYRMYGYTF.

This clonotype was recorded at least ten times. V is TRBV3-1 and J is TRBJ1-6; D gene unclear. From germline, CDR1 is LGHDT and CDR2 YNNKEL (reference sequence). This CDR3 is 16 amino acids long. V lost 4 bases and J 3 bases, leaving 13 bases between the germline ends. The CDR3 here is CASSPRATLYNSPLHF. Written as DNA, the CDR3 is TGTGCCAGCAGCCCCAGAGCCACCCTCTATAATTCACCCCTCCACTTT.

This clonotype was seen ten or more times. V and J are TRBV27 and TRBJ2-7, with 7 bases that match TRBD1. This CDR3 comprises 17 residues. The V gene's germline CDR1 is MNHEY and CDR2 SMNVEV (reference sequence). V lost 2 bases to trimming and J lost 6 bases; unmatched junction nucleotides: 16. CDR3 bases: TGTGCCAGCAGTTTAAGGCAGAGACAGGGTAGGCCTGGCGAGCAGTACTTC. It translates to CASSLRQRQGRPGEQYF.

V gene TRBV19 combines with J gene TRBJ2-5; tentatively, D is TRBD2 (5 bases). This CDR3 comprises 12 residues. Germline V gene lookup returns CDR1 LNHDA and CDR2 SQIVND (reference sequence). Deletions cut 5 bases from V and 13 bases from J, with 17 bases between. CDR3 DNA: TGTGCCAGTAGTTCGACCTCAGCGGTATTGTACTTC. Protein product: CASSSTSAVLYF.

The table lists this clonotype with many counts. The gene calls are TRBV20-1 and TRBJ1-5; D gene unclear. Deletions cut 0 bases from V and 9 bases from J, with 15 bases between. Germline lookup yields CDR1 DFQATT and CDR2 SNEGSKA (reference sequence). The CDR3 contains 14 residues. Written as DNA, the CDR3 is TGCAGTGCTAGAGATCCCCAGGCACGGTGGCCCCAGCATTTT. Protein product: CSARDPQARWPQHF.

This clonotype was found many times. The CDR3 sequence is CASSYHYEQFF. The CDR3 nucleotides are TGTGCCAGCAGTTACCATTATGAGCAGTTCTTC. The chain employs TRBV6-2 or TRBV6-3 and TRBJ2-1; D uncertain. Germline V gene sequence: CDR1 MNHEY, CDR2 SVGEGT. The CDR3 loop spans 11 amino acids. V shed 2 bases and J shed 8 bases, with 4 bases lying between them.

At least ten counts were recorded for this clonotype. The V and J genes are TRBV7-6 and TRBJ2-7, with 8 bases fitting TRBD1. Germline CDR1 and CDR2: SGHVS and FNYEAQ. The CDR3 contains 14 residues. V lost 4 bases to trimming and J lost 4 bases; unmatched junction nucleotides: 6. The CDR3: CASSWDRRDYEQYF. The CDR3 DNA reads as TGTGCCAGCAGCTGGGACAGGAGAGATTACGAGCAGTACTTC.

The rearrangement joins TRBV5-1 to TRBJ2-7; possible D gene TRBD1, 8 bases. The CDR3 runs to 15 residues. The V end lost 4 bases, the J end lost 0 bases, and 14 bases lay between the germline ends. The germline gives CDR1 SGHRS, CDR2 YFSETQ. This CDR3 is CASSRAGQVSYEQYF. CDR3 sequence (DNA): TGCGCCAGCAGCCGAGCGGGACAGGTCTCCTACGAGCAGTACTTC.

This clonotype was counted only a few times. The DNA for the CDR3 is TGTGCCAGCAGCTTAATTAGGGGGTCTGGCTTTTACGAGCAGTACTTC. Translating gives CASSLIRGSGFYEQYF. The chain combines TRBV7-6 with TRBJ2-7; possible D gene TRBD1, 6 bases. V was pared by 2 bases and J by 4 bases, with 18 bases between. CDR3 length: 16 amino acids. Germline loops: CDR1 SGHVS, CDR2 FNYEAQ.

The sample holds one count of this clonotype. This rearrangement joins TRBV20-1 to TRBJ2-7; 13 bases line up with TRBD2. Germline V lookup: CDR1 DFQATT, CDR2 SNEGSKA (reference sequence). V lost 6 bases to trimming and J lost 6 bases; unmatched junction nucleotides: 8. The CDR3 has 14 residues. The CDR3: CSARTSGRAPEQYF. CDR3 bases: TGCAGTGCGCGAACTAGCGGGAGGGCTCCCGAGCAGTACTTC.

The CDR3 here is CASSVGLRWEQYF. Here the CDR3 DNA reads TGTGCCAGCAGCGTGGGCCTTCGGTGGGAGCAGTACTTC. The chain couples TRBV5-4 to TRBJ2-7; no clear D gene. This CDR3 comprises 13 residues. In germline, CDR1 is SGHNT, CDR2 YYREEE (reference sequence). V was clipped by 4 bases and J by 7 bases, with 15 bases between them. Complete variable domain (other parts from reference TRBV5-4 and TRBJ2-7): ETGVTQSPTHLIKTRGQQVTLRCSSQSGHNTVSWYQQALGQGPQFIFQYYREEENGRGNFPPRFSGLQFPNYSSELNVNALELDDSALYLCASSVGLRWEQYFGPGTRLTVT.

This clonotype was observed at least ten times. CDR3 nucleotide sequence: TGCAGTGCTAGAGATAGCCACAGGGGGGGGCGGTACCAAGAGACCCAGTACTTC. Translated, it gives CSARDSHRGGRYQETQYF. The J gene is TRBJ2-5, the V gene TRBV20-1; weak D call: TRBD1 (8 bases). The CDR3 contains 18 residues. The germline CDR1 and CDR2 sequences are DFQATT and SNEGSKA (reference sequence). V lost 0 bases and J 0 bases, leaving 20 bases between the germline ends.

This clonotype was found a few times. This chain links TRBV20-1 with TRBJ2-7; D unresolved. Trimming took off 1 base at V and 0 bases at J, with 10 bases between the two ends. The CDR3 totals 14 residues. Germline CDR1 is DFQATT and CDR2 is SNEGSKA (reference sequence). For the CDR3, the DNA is TGCAGTGCTAGAGGGCATAGGGCCTCCTACGAGCAGTACTTC. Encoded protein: CSARGHRASYEQYF.

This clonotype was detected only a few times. CDR3 loop: CASSRTTLQLAGNYNEQFF. CDR3 DNA: TGTGCCAGCTCCCGGACCACGCTCCAACTAGCGGGGAATTACAATGAGCAGTTCTTC. V usage is TRBV18 and J usage is TRBJ2-1; 10 bases agree with TRBD2. The length of the CDR3 is 19 residues. With V trimmed by 6 bases and J by 4 bases, 18 bases remained unmatched. CDR1 KGHSH and CDR2 LQKENI come from the germline V gene. The full variable domain, rest sourced from reference TRBV18 and TRBJ2-1, is NAGVMQNPRHLVRRRGQEARLRCSPMKGHSHVYWYRQLPEEGLKFMVYLQKENIIDESGMPKERFSAEFPKEGPSILRIQQVVRGDSAAYFCASSRTTLQLAGNYNEQFFGPGTRLTVL.

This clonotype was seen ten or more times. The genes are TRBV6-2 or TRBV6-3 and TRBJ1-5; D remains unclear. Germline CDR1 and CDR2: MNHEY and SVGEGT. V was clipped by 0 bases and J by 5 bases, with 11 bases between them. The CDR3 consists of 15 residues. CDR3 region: CASSYSSKSDQPQHF. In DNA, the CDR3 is TGTGCCAGCAGTTACTCGTCGAAATCGGATCAGCCCCAGCATTTT.

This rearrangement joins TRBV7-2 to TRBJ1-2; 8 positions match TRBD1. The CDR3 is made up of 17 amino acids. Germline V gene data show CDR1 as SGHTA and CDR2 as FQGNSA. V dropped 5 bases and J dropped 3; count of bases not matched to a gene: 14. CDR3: CTSSPGTGLQVDYGYTF. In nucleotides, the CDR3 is TGTACCAGCAGCCCAGGGACAGGTCTACAGGTGGACTATGGCTACACCTTC.

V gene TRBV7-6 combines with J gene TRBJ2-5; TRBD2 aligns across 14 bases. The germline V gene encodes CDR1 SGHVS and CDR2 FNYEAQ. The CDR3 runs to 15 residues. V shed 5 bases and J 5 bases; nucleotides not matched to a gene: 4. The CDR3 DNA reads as TGTGCCAGCAGCACCGGGACTAGCGGGGGTGAGACCCAGTACTTC. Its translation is CASSTGTSGGETQYF.

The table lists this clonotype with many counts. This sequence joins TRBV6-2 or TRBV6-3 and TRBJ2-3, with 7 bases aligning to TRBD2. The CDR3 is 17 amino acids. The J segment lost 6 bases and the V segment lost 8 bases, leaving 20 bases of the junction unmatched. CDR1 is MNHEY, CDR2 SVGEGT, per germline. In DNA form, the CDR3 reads TGTGCCAGCGGGGCCACACGTCGAGCGGGACGTTTGGATACGCAGTATTTT. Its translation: CASGATRRAGRLDTQYF.

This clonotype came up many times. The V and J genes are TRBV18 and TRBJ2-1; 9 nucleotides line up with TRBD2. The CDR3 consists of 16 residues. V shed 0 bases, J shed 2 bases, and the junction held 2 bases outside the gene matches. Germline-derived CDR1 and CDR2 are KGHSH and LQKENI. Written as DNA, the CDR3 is TGTGCCAGCTCACCACCTAGCGGGGGTGCCTACAATGAGCAGTTCTTC. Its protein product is CASSPPSGGAYNEQFF.

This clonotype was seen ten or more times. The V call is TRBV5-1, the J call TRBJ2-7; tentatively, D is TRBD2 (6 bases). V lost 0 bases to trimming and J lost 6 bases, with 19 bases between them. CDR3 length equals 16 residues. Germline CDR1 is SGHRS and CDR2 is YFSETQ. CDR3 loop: CASSLDSRSQGGEQYF. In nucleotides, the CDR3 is TGCGCCAGCAGCTTGGACTCGAGGAGTCAGGGAGGCGAGCAGTACTTC.

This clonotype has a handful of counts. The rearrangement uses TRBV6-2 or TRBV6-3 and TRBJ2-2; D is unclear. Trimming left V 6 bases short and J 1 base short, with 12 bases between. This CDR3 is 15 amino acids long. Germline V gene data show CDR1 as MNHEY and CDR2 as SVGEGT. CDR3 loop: CASSQAVLNTGELFF. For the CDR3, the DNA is TGTGCCAGCAGCCAGGCAGTCCTGAACACCGGGGAGCTGTTTTTT.

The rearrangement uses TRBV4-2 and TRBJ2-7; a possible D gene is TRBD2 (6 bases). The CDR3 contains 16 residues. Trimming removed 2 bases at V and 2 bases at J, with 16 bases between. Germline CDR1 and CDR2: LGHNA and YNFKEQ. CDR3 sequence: CASSQHPGLKTYEQYF. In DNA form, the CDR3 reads TGTGCCAGCAGCCAACACCCGGGACTCAAAACCTACGAGCAGTACTTC.

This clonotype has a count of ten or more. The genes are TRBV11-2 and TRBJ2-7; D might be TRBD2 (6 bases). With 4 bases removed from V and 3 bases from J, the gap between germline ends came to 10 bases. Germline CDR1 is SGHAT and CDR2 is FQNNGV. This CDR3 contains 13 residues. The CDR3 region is CASSWNSGYEQYF. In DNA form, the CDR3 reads TGTGCCAGCAGCTGGAATAGCGGCTACGAGCAGTACTTC.

This CDR3 is CSASKVAGGMGKETQYF. The CDR3 DNA is TGCAGTGCTAGTAAGGTAGCGGGAGGCATGGGTAAAGAGACCCAGTACTTC. The V gene is TRBV20-1, the J gene TRBJ2-5; 10 nucleotides line up with TRBD2. The V and J ends lost 3 bases and 3 bases, in that order; junction bases with no gene match: 13. CDR1 and CDR2 from the germline V gene are DFQATT and SNEGSKA (reference sequence). CDR3 length: 17 amino acids.

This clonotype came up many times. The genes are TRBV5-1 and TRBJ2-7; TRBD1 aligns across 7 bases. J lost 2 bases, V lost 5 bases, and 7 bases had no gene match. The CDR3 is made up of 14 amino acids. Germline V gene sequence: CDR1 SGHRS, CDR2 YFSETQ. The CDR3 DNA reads TGCGCCAGCAGACCCGGGACAGTAGCCTACGAGCAGTACTTC. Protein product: CASRPGTVAYEQYF. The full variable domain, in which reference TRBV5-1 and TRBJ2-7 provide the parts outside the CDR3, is KAGVTQTPRYLIKTRGQQVTLSCSPISGHRSVSWYQQTPGQGLQFLFEYFSETQRNKGNFPGRFSGRQFSNSRSEMNVSTLELGDSALYLCASRPGTVAYEQYFGPGTRLTVT.